A single sample gave rise to the 23 T cell receptor beta chains below, sequenced in a study of blood T cell repertoires in COVID-19. The repertoire was sequenced with immunoSEQ multiplex PCR; TCRdb's copy has only in-frame clones and lacks some. The sample shows tens of thousands of clones, 72% of them seen only once. The sample comprised peripheral blood. The receptors were gathered from a woman aged 70 to 79 with COVID-19, enrolled during active disease.

This chain connects TRBV10-2 to TRBJ2-2; 13 nucleotides match TRBD2. The CDR3 is 17 residues long. After removal of 6 bases from V and 4 bases from J, the junction contained 8 bases not matched to a gene. Germline V gene sequence: CDR1 WSHSY, CDR2 SAAADI. The CDR3 loop reads CASSAGLAGSRTGELFF. CDR3 nucleotide sequence: TGCGCCAGCAGCGCGGGACTAGCGGGATCTCGCACCGGGGAGCTGTTTTTT.

The V gene is TRBV27, the J gene TRBJ1-1; the match to TRBD1 covers 9 bases. The germline gives CDR1 MNHEY, CDR2 SMNVEV (reference sequence). Trimming removed 6 bases from V and 5 bases from J; junction bases left unmatched: 13. The CDR3 is 16 amino acids. CDR3 nucleotides: TGTGCCAGCAGATCCAATACAGGGGGCGCGTTAACTGAAGCTTTCTTT. It yields the protein CASRSNTGGALTEAFF.

This clone was detected only once. In DNA, the CDR3 is TGTGCCACCAGTGATTCTGGCCGCGGACAGGGCATTAATGAGCAGTTCTTC. Amino acids: CATSDSGRGQGINEQFF. The chain carries TRBV24-1 and TRBJ2-1, with 8 bases identical to TRBD1. J lost 7 bases, V lost 2 bases, and 12 bases had no gene match. This CDR3 contains 17 residues. Germline lookup yields CDR1 KGHDR and CDR2 SFDVKD.

The V and J genes are TRBV7-2 and TRBJ2-3; the D gene is possibly TRBD2 (6 bases). The V gene's germline CDR1 is SGHTA and CDR2 FQGNSA. V was pared by 1 base and J by 8 bases, with 28 bases between. There are 19 residues in the CDR3. CDR3 DNA: TGTGCCAGCAGCTTAGAAGGAATAGGGACTGGGACTGAGCAGGGTACGCAGTATTTT. It translates to CASSLEGIGTGTEQGTQYF.

The rearrangement uses TRBV4-1 and TRBJ1-1; perhaps TRBD1 as D (6 bases). Germline loops: CDR1 MGHRA, CDR2 YSYEKL. CDR3 length equals 14 residues. Between the trimmed V and J ends, which lost 4 bases and 4 bases, there was a span of 13 bases. Written as DNA, the CDR3 is TGCGCCAGCAGCCCCCGGGAGGGGGGCACTGAAGCTTTCTTT. This translates into CASSPREGGTEAFF.

V usage is TRBV12-2 and J usage is TRBJ2-2; the DNA was not compared with TRBD2, the D call given in the table. TRBV12-2 is listed as a pseudogene. The CDR3 sequence is 17 residues long. Here the CDR3 DNA reads TGTGCAAGTCGCTGTGGGACTAGCGGGAGAGGGACCGGGGAGCTGTTTTTT. Translating it yields CASRCGTSGRGTGELFF.

V is TRBV19 and J is TRBJ2-3; D ambiguous. The CDR3 contains 10 residues. In germline, CDR1 is LNHDA, CDR2 SQIVND (reference sequence). V lost 9 bases and J lost 4, with 5 bases in between. CDR3 nucleotides: TGTGCCAGATGGCCAGATACGCAGTATTTT. Encoded protein: CARWPDTQYF.

The rearrangement uses TRBV27 and TRBJ1-6, with 10 bases identical to TRBD1. The CDR3 loop spans 15 amino acids. V dropped 6 bases and J dropped 5; count of bases not matched to a gene: 4. CDR1 is MNHEY and CDR2 is SMNVEV in the germline V gene (reference sequence). DNA of the CDR3: TGTGCCAGCAGAGAGGGACAGGGGAATAATTCACCCCTCCACTTT. This gives the protein CASREGQGNNSPLHF.

The chain combines TRBV7-6 with TRBJ2-2; 8 bases line up with TRBD1. This CDR3 contains 15 residues. Germline CDR1 reads SGHVS; CDR2 reads FNYEAQ. V was pared by 3 bases and J by 8 bases, with 8 bases of the junction left unmatched. CDR3 loop: CASSLGQGADGELFF. The CDR3 bases are TGTGCCAGCAGCTTGGGGCAGGGGGCAGATGGGGAGCTGTTTTTT.

The rearrangement uses TRBV2 and TRBJ1-4; D not resolved. CDR3 length equals 14 residues. V lost 5 bases to trimming and J lost 6 bases, with 13 bases between them. Germline V gene data show CDR1 as SNHLY and CDR2 as FYNNEI. This CDR3 is CASSFRLRDEKLFF. The CDR3 DNA reads as TGTGCCAGCAGTTTCCGATTGAGGGATGAAAAACTGTTTTTT.

This chain joins TRBV6-5 and TRBJ2-7; 9 bases line up with TRBD1. The length of the CDR3 is 14 residues. J lost 1 base, V lost 8 bases, and 6 bases had no gene match. Germline V gene lookup returns CDR1 MNHEY and CDR2 SVGAGI. CDR3 amino acids: CASSGTGSSYEQYF. Written as DNA, the CDR3 is TGTGCCAGCTCAGGGACAGGGAGTTCCTACGAGCAGTACTTC.

This clone has just one count. The V gene is TRBV14, the J gene TRBJ2-5; the D gene is possibly TRBD2 (5 bases). Trimming cost V 2 bases and J 5 bases, with 15 bases left between them. Looked up from germline, CDR1 is SGHDN and CDR2 is FVKESK. CDR3 length: 15 residues. CDR3 coding DNA: TGTGCCAGCAGCCAACAACTAGGTTTTTCGGAGACCCAGTACTTC. Encoded protein: CASSQQLGFSETQYF.

This chain uses TRBV6-5 with TRBJ2-3, with TRBD1 matching over 7 bases. This CDR3 is 14 amino acids long. Germline trimming cut 8 bases from V and 0 bases from J; bases unmatched to any gene: 5. Per germline, CDR1 MNHEY and CDR2 SVGAGI. The CDR3 nucleotides read TGTGCCAGCGCCACGGACAGGAGCACAGATACGCAGTATTTT. Translation: CASATDRSTDTQYF.

This clone was detected a few times. V usage is TRBV19 and J usage is TRBJ2-2, with 9 bases fitting TRBD2. V lost 3 bases and J lost 4; bases outside the gene matches: 3. The CDR3 contains 15 residues. In germline, CDR1 is LNHDA, CDR2 SQIVND (reference sequence). The CDR3 is CASSIAGGGTGELFF. The CDR3 region has the DNA TGTGCCAGTAGTATCGCGGGAGGGGGCACCGGGGAGCTGTTTTTT.

Only a few counts were recorded for this clone. Here the CDR3 reads CASGTEGGSPLHF. CDR3 sequence (DNA): TGTGCTAGTGGTACTGAAGGGGGCTCACCCCTCCACTTT. The V call is TRBV12-5, the J call TRBJ1-6; TRBD1 agrees at 7 bases. The CDR3 runs to 13 residues. Looked up from germline, CDR1 is LGHNT and CDR2 is FRNRAP. Trimming cost V 5 bases and J 10 bases; bases outside gene matches: 5. The entire variable domain, with the rest obtained from reference TRBV12-5 and TRBJ1-6, is as follows: DARVTQTPRHKVTEMGQEVTMRCQPILGHNTVFWYRQTMMQGLELLAYFRNRAPLDDSGMPKDRFSAEMPDATLATLKIQPSEPRDSAVYFCASGTEGGSPLHFGNGTRLTVT.

The chain is built from TRBV7-3 and TRBJ2-1, with 8 bases that match TRBD2. The junction had 6 bases not matched to a gene; V was cut back by 4 bases and J by 10 bases. This CDR3 is 13 amino acids long. CDR1 and CDR2 (germline): SGHTA, FQGTGA. The CDR3 nucleotides read TGTGCCAGCAGCTCCCGCGGGGGGATCGAGCAGTTCTTC. Translated, it gives CASSSRGGIEQFF.

This clone appeared a single time. V usage is TRBV7-6 and J usage is TRBJ2-2; a weak D match, TRBD2 (5 bases). Between the trimmed V and J ends, which lost 2 bases and 6 bases, there was a span of 16 bases. The CDR3 totals 16 residues. Germline V gives CDR1 SGHVS, CDR2 FNYEAQ. Here the CDR3 DNA reads TGTGCCAGCAGCTTAAAGCCAGCTAGCCTTCCCGGGGAGCTGTTTTTT. It codes for CASSLKPASLPGELFF.

The CDR3 DNA reads as TGTGCCAGCAGCACCAGGGGGCTGAGGACTGAAGCTTTCTTT. This encodes CASSTRGLRTEAFF. V and J are TRBV27 and TRBJ1-1; 8 bases are shared with TRBD1. Germline CDR1 MNHEY, CDR2 SMNVEV (reference sequence). V trimming: 6 bases; J trimming: 5 bases; junction bases outside the gene matches: 8. The CDR3 has 14 amino acids.

V gene TRBV7-2 combines with J gene TRBJ1-2; perhaps TRBD1 as D (6 bases). Trimming cost V 3 bases and J 7 bases, with 15 bases left between them. CDR1 and CDR2 from the germline V gene are SGHTA and FQGNSA. This CDR3 comprises 14 residues. The DNA for the CDR3 is TGTGCCAGCAGCTTCACGACCCAGGGGTTTGGCTACACCTTC. It yields the protein CASSFTTQGFGYTF.

V gene TRBV9 combines with J gene TRBJ2-2, with 8 bases fitting TRBD1. CDR1 and CDR2 from the germline V gene are SGDLS and YYNGEE. The CDR3 has 16 amino acids. Trimming took 3 bases from V and 4 from J; bases not matched to a gene: 8. CDR3 nucleotides: TGTGCCAGCAGCGGTTATCAGGGGGCGCCCACCGGGGAGCTGTTTTTT. This translates into CASSGYQGAPTGELFF.

A few counts support this clone. The rearrangement links TRBV11-3 to TRBJ2-2; tentatively, D is TRBD2 (6 bases). The V and J ends lost 3 bases and 5 bases respectively, with 13 bases between them. Germline CDR1 is SGHNT and CDR2 is YENEEA. The CDR3 loop spans 15 amino acids. CDR3 region: CASSFTGTLTGELFF. The CDR3, as DNA: TGTGCCAGCAGCTTCACGGGGACTCTGACCGGGGAGCTGTTTTTT. The variable domain in full, completed from reference TRBV11-3 and TRBJ2-2, reads EAGVVQSPRYKIIEKKQPVAFWCNPISGHNTLYWYLQNLGQGPELLIRYENEEAVDDSQLPKDRFSAERLKGVDSTLKIQPAELGDSAVYLCASSFTGTLTGELFFGEGSRLTVL.

The chain uses TRBV5-6 and TRBJ2-3, with TRBD2 matching over 8 bases. Germline V lookup: CDR1 SGHDT, CDR2 YYEEEE. With V trimmed by 4 bases and J by 5 bases, 9 bases remained unmatched. There are 15 residues in the CDR3. This CDR3 reads CASSTGTRGGDTQYF. The CDR3 DNA follows: TGTGCCAGCAGCACTGGGACTAGGGGGGGAGATACGCAGTATTTT.

This rearrangement joins TRBV3-1 (or the pseudogene TRBV3-2) to TRBJ2-6; D is perhaps TRBD1 (5 bases). From germline, CDR1 is LGHDT and CDR2 YNNKEL (reference sequence). The V end lost 7 bases, the J end lost 2 bases, and 6 bases lay between the germline ends. The CDR3 has 13 amino acids. In DNA form, the CDR3 reads TGTGCCAGCACCAGGGCTGGGGCCAACGTCCTGACTTTC. Translating it yields CASTRAGANVLTF.